This T cell receptor beta chain was sequenced during a study of Ad26.COV2.S vaccination and SARS-CoV-2 variants. About the study: Ad26.COV2.S was injected intramuscularly once or twice, 56 days apart. General study points: Similar non-spike TCR breadth was observed in recipients of vaccine and of placebo.

Remarks on this clone: What it binds is unknown.

Sequencing used immunoSEQ multiplex PCR; TCRdb keeps in-frame clones, though not all of them. The sample has around 450,000 clones, roughly 89% seen once. V lost 6 bases and J 7 bases, leaving 18 bases between the germline ends. CDR1 is LNHDA and CDR2 is SQIVND in the germline V gene (reference sequence). The length of the CDR3 is 15 residues. Treatment denoted: 19 received Ad26.COV2.S at low or high dose, single or two shots; five or six received placebo; per-sample allocation not given. The samples were gathered on day 63 after the first injection of vaccine or placebo. The clonotype comes from a person aged 18-65 years who received the Ad26.COV2.S COVID-19 vaccine or a placebo. The J gene is TRBJ1-4, the V gene TRBV19; D possibly corresponds to TRBD1 (5 bases). This sample comprised peripheral blood, obtained in a trial of Ad26.COV2.S vaccine versus placebo. CDR3 residues: CASSRDGLTGEKLFF. The CDR3 nucleotides read TGTGCCAGTAGCCGGGACGGCTTGACGGGTGAAAAACTGTTTTTT.